These T cell receptor beta chains were read from a single sample in a study of blood T cell repertoires in COVID-19. Here immunoSEQ multiplex PCR was the method, and the copy in TCRdb shows in-frame clones only, minus some. The sample includes 250,000 to 350,000 clones, about four fifths of them seen just once. Sequencing was performed on peripheral blood. These receptors were obtained from a human donor with COVID-19, enrolled during active disease. The donor label of this sample is uncertain. Each CDR3 is given with its conserved first and last residue. A D gene is named only where the DNA matches it firmly. Only part of the rows carry a size: once, few, many, or a class if the clone is expanded.

J	size	D	V	CDR3	DNA
TRBJ2-3	.	TRBD1	TRBV29-1	CSVGQGVGTDTQYF	TGCAGCGTAGGACAGGGGGTAGGCACAGATACGCAGTATTTT
TRBJ1-5	.	.	TRBV11-2	CASSPGGLGNQPQHF	TGTGCCAGCAGCCCCGGCGGTCTGGGCAATCAGCCCCAGCATTTT
TRBJ2-7	.	TRBD1	TRBV28	CASGPPSGQGHEQYF	TGTGCCAGCGGTCCGCCATCGGGACAGGGCCACGAGCAGTACTTC
TRBJ1-2	.	.	TRBV5-1	CASSGGGSDYGYTF	TGCGCCAGCAGCGGAGGTGGGAGCGACTATGGCTACACCTTC
TRBJ1-5	.	TRBD1	TRBV6-1	CASSEQGGKQPQHF	TGTGCCAGCAGTGAACAGGGGGGTAAGCAGCCCCAGCATTTT
TRBJ1-2	.	TRBD1	TRBV7-9	CASSLIVQGGYTF	TGTGCCAGCAGCTTAATTGTACAGGGGGGCTACACCTTC
TRBJ2-1	.	.	TRBV2	CASSLATRDGIF	TGTGCCAGCAGCCTCGCGACGCGGGACGGGATCTTC
TRBJ2-7	many	TRBD2	TRBV5-8	CASSFGLAGSYEQYF	TGTGCCAGCAGCTTCGGACTAGCGGGCTCCTACGAGCAGTACTTC
TRBJ2-2	.	.	TRBV5-6	CASSSVTGFTGELFF	TGTGCCAGCAGCAGTGTAACAGGGTTCACCGGGGAGCTGTTTTTT
TRBJ1-5	.	.	TRBV20-1	CSASGGGEAQPQHF	TGCAGTGCTAGTGGGGGCGGGGAAGCTCAGCCCCAGCATTTT
TRBJ2-3	.	TRBD1	TRBV19	CASSIATGARDTQYF	TGTGCCAGTAGTATCGCGACAGGGGCTAGAGATACGCAGTATTTT
TRBJ2-3	.	TRBD1	TRBV24-1	CATSVMTGGADTQYF	TGTGCCACCAGTGTTATGACAGGGGGCGCAGATACGCAGTATTTT
TRBJ1-2	.	.	TRBV19	CASSIPPQGTYGYTF	TGTGCCAGTAGCATCCCACCACAGGGCACCTATGGCTACACCTTC
TRBJ2-5	.	.	TRBV29-1	CSVESRGETQYF	TGCAGCGTTGAATCTAGGGGAGAGACCCAGTACTTC
TRBJ2-7	.	.	TRBV5-1	CASSLDSSLDYEQYF	TGCGCCAGCAGCTTGGATAGTAGCTTGGACTACGAGCAGTACTTC
TRBJ2-1	.	TRBD2	TRBV9	CASSDLSGSPEGEQFF	TGTGCCAGCAGCGACCTTAGCGGGAGCCCGGAGGGTGAGCAGTTCTTC
TRBJ1-1	.	.	TRBV19	CASSIRGGGTEAFF	TGTGCCAGTAGTATCAGGGGTGGAGGTACTGAAGCTTTCTTT
TRBJ2-1	.	.	TRBV19	CASSQLGGAVYNEQFF	TGTGCCAGTAGTCAATTAGGGGGAGCCGTATACAATGAGCAGTTCTTC
TRBJ2-2	.	TRBD1	TRBV5-1	CASSLEPGGPLRTGELFF	TGCGCCAGCAGCTTGGAACCAGGGGGCCCCCTAAGGACCGGGGAGCTGTTTTTT
TRBJ2-6	.	.	TRBV2	CASSPRSGANVLTF	TGTGCCAGCAGTCCGAGGTCTGGGGCCAACGTCCTGACTTTC
TRBJ2-5	once	.	TRBV6-5	CASSEGGGETQYF	TGTGCCAGCTCTGAGGGGGGAGGGGAGACCCAGTACTTC
TRBJ2-2	.	.	TRBV5-4	CASSKGPWDTRNTGELFF	TGTGCCAGCAGCAAAGGTCCCTGGGACACAAGAAACACCGGGGAGCTGTTTTTT
TRBJ1-1	once	.	TRBV24-1	CATSDRTVTEAFF	TGTGCCACCAGTGACCGTACGGTAACTGAAGCTTTCTTT
TRBJ1-1	few	.	TRBV5-1	CASSLLGRETEAFF	TGCGCCAGCAGCTTATTAGGCCGGGAAACTGAAGCTTTCTTT
TRBJ2-4	.	TRBD1	TRBV19	CASSSTGGHIQYF	TGTGCCAGTAGTTCCACAGGGGGGCACATTCAGTACTTC
TRBJ2-1	.	TRBD2	TRBV27	CASRGWRPGTSGRANEQFF	TGTGCCAGCAGAGGGTGGAGACCAGGGACTAGCGGGAGGGCCAATGAGCAGTTCTTC
TRBJ2-7	.	TRBD1	TRBV5-6	CASSLPGQTYEQYF	TGTGCCAGCAGCCTCCCGGGACAGACCTACGAGCAGTACTTC
TRBJ2-2	.	TRBD2	TRBV3-1/TRBV3-2	CASSQAGTSGTGELFF	TGTGCCAGCAGCCAAGCCGGGACTAGCGGCACCGGGGAGCTGTTTTTT
TRBJ2-7	.	.	TRBV28	CASADQANEQYF	TGTGCCAGCGCCGATCAGGCCAACGAGCAGTACTTC
TRBJ1-1	.	.	TRBV21-1	CASSSPKTGVFTEAFF	TGTGCCAGCAGCAGCCCCAAGACAGGCGTCTTCACTGAAGCTTTCTTT
TRBJ2-6	.	TRBD1	TRBV15	CATSREGQGAAGANVLTF	TGTGCCACCAGCAGAGAAGGACAGGGGGCCGCTGGGGCCAACGTCCTGACTTTC
TRBJ2-7	.	.	TRBV21-1	CASSTHQRTSGRANFYEQYF	TGTGCCAGCAGCACCCACCAGAGGACTAGCGGGAGGGCCAATTTTTACGAGCAGTACTTC
TRBJ2-1	.	TRBD1	TRBV15	CATSRAGQGTYNEQFF	TGTGCCACCAGCAGAGCCGGACAGGGCACCTACAATGAGCAGTTCTTC
TRBJ2-3	.	TRBD2	TRBV5-6	CASSSVRLAGTWDTQYF	TGTGCCAGCAGCTCCGTGCGACTAGCGGGAACTTGGGATACGCAGTATTTT
TRBJ1-2	.	TRBD1	TRBV9	CASSAPLGTGAINYGYTF	TGTGCCAGCAGCGCCCCTTTGGGGACAGGGGCGATTAACTATGGCTACACCTTC
TRBJ1-4	.	.	TRBV5-4	CASSLEGGGTNEKLFF	TGTGCCAGCAGCTTGGAGGGAGGTGGCACAAATGAAAAACTGTTTTTT
TRBJ2-7	.	TRBD2	TRBV27	CASSLAGGEYEQYF	TGTGCCAGCAGTTTAGCGGGAGGGGAGTACGAGCAGTACTTC
TRBJ2-2	.	.	TRBV3-1/TRBV3-2	CASSSYRDGELFF	TGTGCCAGCAGCTCATACAGGGACGGGGAGCTGTTTTTT
TRBJ2-1	.	TRBD2	TRBV19	CASSIGAGGPVNEQFF	TGTGCCAGTAGTATAGGGGCGGGAGGGCCGGTCAATGAGCAGTTCTTC
TRBJ1-4	.	TRBD1	TRBV27	CASSFLGTENEKLFF	TGTGCCAGCAGTTTCCTGGGGACAGAAAATGAAAAACTGTTTTTT
TRBJ1-2	few	.	TRBV5-1	CASSLAPTGYGYTF	TGCGCCAGCAGCTTGGCGCCGACGGGCTATGGCTACACCTTC
TRBJ2-7	few	TRBD1	TRBV28	CASSSTGDNYEQYF	TGTGCCAGCAGTTCCACAGGGGACAACTACGAGCAGTACTTC
TRBJ1-5	.	.	TRBV5-4	CASFELTVRNQPQHF	TGTGCCAGCTTTGAGTTGACAGTGCGCAATCAGCCCCAGCATTTT
TRBJ2-5	.	TRBD2	TRBV7-9	CASSSRGTWTSGKETQYF	TGTGCCAGCAGCTCAAGGGGAACTTGGACTAGCGGGAAAGAGACCCAGTACTTC
TRBJ1-2	few	.	TRBV5-1	CASSLNRRESPYGYTF	TGCGCCAGCAGCTTGAACCGACGGGAAAGCCCCTATGGCTACACCTTC
TRBJ1-2	few	.	TRBV6-2/TRBV6-3	CASSYGGNYGYTF	TGTGCCAGCAGTTATGGAGGGAACTATGGCTACACCTTC
TRBJ1-3	.	.	TRBV5-1	CASTQQDTSVDTIYF	TGCGCCAGCACCCAACAGGACACGTCCGTCGATACCATATATTTT
TRBJ2-7	.	TRBD2	TRBV15	CATSRDPGGYEQYF	TGTGCCACCAGCAGAGATCCGGGAGGCTACGAGCAGTACTTC
TRBJ1-1	.	.	TRBV5-4	CASSLWTRGEAFF	TGTGCCAGCAGCTTGTGGACCAGGGGTGAAGCTTTCTTT
TRBJ1-2	.	TRBD1	TRBV3-1/TRBV3-2	CASSQQTGSGYGYTF	TGTGCCAGCAGCCAGCAGACAGGGTCCGGCTATGGCTACACCTTC
TRBJ2-7	.	TRBD1	TRBV9	CASSVGQGGSDEQYF	TGTGCCAGCAGCGTCGGACAGGGGGGTTCCGACGAGCAGTACTTC
TRBJ1-4	.	.	TRBV2	CASRGRTKPTNEKLFF	TGTGCCAGCAGGGGGAGGACAAAACCAACTAATGAAAAACTGTTTTTT
TRBJ1-2	few	TRBD1	TRBV9	CASSAWTGKGYTF	TGTGCCAGCAGCGCCTGGACAGGGAAGGGCTACACCTTC
TRBJ2-6	.	TRBD1	TRBV27	CASRRTGNAGANVLTF	TGTGCCAGCAGACGGACAGGGAACGCTGGGGCCAACGTCCTGACTTTC